Listed below are T cell receptor beta chains from one sample, sequenced in a study of OX40 agonist ivuxolimab in advanced cancers. The data were produced by immunoSEQ multiplex PCR, yet TCRdb's version contains in-frame clones alone and is incomplete. Of 70,000 to 75,000 clones listed, around four fifths were seen once; the top ten hold over 4.5%. The sequences come from CD4+ or CD8+ T cells sorted from blood, collected in a trial of the OX40 agonist ivuxolimab. All receptors derive from an adult with an advanced solid tumor such as melanoma, head and neck, liver or kidney cancer. The CDR3 runs from the conserved cysteine through the conserved F or W. The D gene is left open where the match is weak. Rows may omit the clone size; those that give it use once, few, many or a size class.

CDR3: CASSGDSRNTGELFF
DNA: TGCGCCAGCAGCGGTGACAGCCGGAACACCGGGGAGCTGTTTTTT
V: TRBV10-1
D: .
size: once
J: TRBJ2-2

CDR3: CASSIRPQGANGYTF
DNA: TGTGCCAGCAGTATACGACCGCAGGGGGCAAATGGCTACACCTTC
V: TRBV2
D: TRBD1
size: few
J: TRBJ1-2

CDR3: CASSETSGSDETQYF
DNA: TGTGCCAGCAGCGAGACTAGCGGGAGTGACGAGACCCAGTACTTC
V: TRBV13
D: TRBD2
size: .
J: TRBJ2-5

CDR3: CASSLVPGPNTDTQYF
DNA: TGCGCCAGCAGCTTGGTCCCAGGTCCTAACACAGATACGCAGTATTTT
V: TRBV5-1
D: .
size: .
J: TRBJ2-3

CDR3: CASSLAGGVAEAFF
DNA: TGTGCCAGCAGCTTGGCTGGGGGGGTTGCTGAAGCTTTCTTT
V: TRBV5-6
D: .
size: .
J: TRBJ1-1

CDR3: CAISDLRALSGNNEQFF
DNA: TGTGCCATCAGTGATCTCCGGGCCTTATCGGGGAACAATGAGCAGTTCTTC
V: TRBV10-3
D: .
size: .
J: TRBJ2-1

CDR3: CATSREAGAGNTIYF
DNA: TGTGCCACCAGCAGAGAGGCAGGGGCTGGAAACACCATATATTTT
V: TRBV15
D: .
size: .
J: TRBJ1-3

CDR3: CASSFNTGELFF
DNA: TGCGCCAGCAGCTTTAACACCGGGGAGCTGTTTTTT
V: TRBV5-1
D: .
size: .
J: TRBJ2-2

CDR3: CASSLPRLANTEAFF
DNA: TGTGCCAGCAGCCTCCCCCGGTTGGCGAACACTGAAGCTTTCTTT
V: TRBV7-8
D: .
size: .
J: TRBJ1-1

CDR3: CASSPFSTHLGAFF
DNA: TGTGCCAGTAGTCCCTTTTCGACCCACCTGGGAGCTTTCTTT
V: TRBV19
D: .
size: .
J: TRBJ1-1